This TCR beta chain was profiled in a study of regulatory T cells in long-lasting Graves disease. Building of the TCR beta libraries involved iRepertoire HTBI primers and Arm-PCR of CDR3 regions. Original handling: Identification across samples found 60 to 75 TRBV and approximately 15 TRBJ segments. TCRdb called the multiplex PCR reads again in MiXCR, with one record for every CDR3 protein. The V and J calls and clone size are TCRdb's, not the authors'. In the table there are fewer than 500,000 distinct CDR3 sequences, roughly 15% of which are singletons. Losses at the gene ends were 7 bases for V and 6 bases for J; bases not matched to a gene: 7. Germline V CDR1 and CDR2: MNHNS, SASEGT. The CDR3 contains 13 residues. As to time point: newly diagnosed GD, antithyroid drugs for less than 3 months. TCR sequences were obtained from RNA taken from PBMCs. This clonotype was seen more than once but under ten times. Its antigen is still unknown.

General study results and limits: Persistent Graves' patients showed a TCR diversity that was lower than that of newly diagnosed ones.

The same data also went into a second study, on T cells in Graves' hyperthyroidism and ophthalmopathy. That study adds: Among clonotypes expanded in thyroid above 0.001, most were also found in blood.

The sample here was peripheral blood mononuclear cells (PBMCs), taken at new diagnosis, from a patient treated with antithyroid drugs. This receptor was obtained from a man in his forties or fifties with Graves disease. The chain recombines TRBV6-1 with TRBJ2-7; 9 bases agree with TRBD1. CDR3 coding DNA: TGTGCCAGCACCGGGACAGGGAGTGGCGAGCAGTACTTC. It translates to CASTGTGSGEQYF.